This T cell receptor (beta chain) is from a study of naive and memory T cell subsets. CMV status came from CD4+ T cell IFNgamma after overnight CMV lysate stimulation of fresh PBMCs. CD8 T cells were positively selected from what remained after CD4 positive selection. Cells stained for CD3, CD4, CD8, CD45RA, CD27 and viability were sorted into four CD45RA/CD27 subsets. With regard to this clonotype: The antigen is not known.

An equimolar mix of two oligonucleotides served as the beta constant-region primer for TRBC1 and TRBC2. The ligated cDNA underwent four PCR rounds using SP2 and nested alpha and beta constant-region primers. TCRdb reprocessed the UMI-ligation and nested PCR reads with MiXCR, giving one entry per CDR3 protein. This table has fewer than 150,000 distinct CDR3 sequences, approximately 21% appearing once. Study-wide results and limits: From naive to CM, EM and EMRA, diversity decreased and Gini increased. A few larger clonotypes appeared in naive repertoires, especially CD8, possibly memory cells re-expressing CD45RA.

The clonotype was recovered from a human donor in good health. The sequenced sample consisted of naive CD8+ T cells from blood.

CDR3 coding DNA: TGCAGCGTTCAAGGGCTAGCGGAAGAGACCCAGTACTTC. Its translation: CSVQGLAEETQYF. The chain joins TRBV29-1 to TRBJ2-5; 7 bases align to TRBD2. The trim removed 5 bases at V and 3 bases at J, leaving 6 bases unmatched. Germline CDR1 is SQVTM and CDR2 is ANQGSEA. The CDR3 contains 13 residues. The full variable domain, rest sourced from reference TRBV29-1 and TRBJ2-5, is SAVISQKPSRDICQRGTSLTIQCQVDSQVTMMFWYRQQPGQSLTLIATANQGSEATYESGFVIDKFPISRPNLTFSTLTVSNMSPEDSSIYLCSVQGLAEETQYFGPGTRLLVL.